A single sample gave rise to the 8 T cell receptor beta chains below, sequenced in a study of T cell changes during pregnancy in multiple sclerosis. This table comes from immunoSEQ multiplex PCR, and its TCRdb copy is limited to in-frame clones, with some not included. There are approximately 80,000 clones in the sample; over 85% occur only once, and roughly 0.93% lies in the top ten. The sample consisted of peripheral blood, taken in the second trimester of pregnancy. The receptor source for this set is a female donor in good health, enrolled as a control in a pregnancy study.

This chain joins TRBV6-1 and TRBJ2-7, with D possibly being TRBD1 (6 bases). The CDR3 runs to 14 residues. Trimming removed 4 bases at V and 1 base at J, with 11 bases between. CDR1 is MNHNS and CDR2 is SASEGT in the germline V gene. This CDR3 reads CASSGIGQSYEQYF. As DNA, the CDR3 is TGTGCCAGCAGTGGGATAGGACAGTCCTACGAGCAGTACTTC.

The chain uses TRBV5-1 and TRBJ2-5; 8 bases agree with TRBD2. CDR3 length: 15 amino acids. Germline V lookup: CDR1 SGHRS, CDR2 YFSETQ. V lost 4 bases and J lost 1; bases outside the gene matches: 6. CDR3 DNA sequence: TGCGCCAGCAGCCGGGGGGGCGGAGTCCAAGAGACCCAGTACTTC. Translated: CASSRGGGVQETQYF.

V usage is TRBV29-1 and J usage is TRBJ2-1; TRBD2 matches at 7 bases. Unmatched junction bases numbered 5, after V lost 5 bases and J lost 4 bases. In germline, CDR1 is SQVTM, CDR2 ANQGSEA. The CDR3 runs 13 residues. CDR3 in amino acids: CSVREGWYNEQFF. The CDR3 nucleotides are TGCAGCGTTAGGGAGGGGTGGTACAATGAGCAGTTCTTC.

The CDR3: CASSRLTDYSNQPQHF. The CDR3, as DNA: TGTGCCAGCAGCCGCCTGACAGATTATAGCAATCAGCCCCAGCATTTT. This chain connects TRBV21-1 to TRBJ1-5; the D call in the table, TRBD1, was not verified against the DNA. TRBV21-1 is noted as a pseudogene. The CDR3 is 16 residues long.

The rearrangement joins TRBV27 to TRBJ1-1; 10 positions match TRBD1. In germline, CDR1 is MNHEY, CDR2 SMNVEV (reference sequence). After removal of 5 bases from V and 11 bases from J, the junction contained 8 bases not matched to a gene. This CDR3 spans 13 amino acids. The CDR3 DNA reads as TGTGCCAGCAGTAGACAGGGGGCGCATGACGCTTTCTTT. Translated, it gives CASSRQGAHDAFF.

The chain uses TRBV28 and TRBJ2-3; D perhaps matches TRBD1 (5 bases). Germline V gene data show CDR1 as MDHEN and CDR2 as SYDVKM. Trimming shortened V by 6 bases and J by 1 base, and 8 bases separated the two germline ends. This CDR3 is built from 13 residues. Here the CDR3 DNA reads TGTGCCAGCAGCGAGACAGGCACAGATACGCAGTATTTT. As protein: CASSETGTDTQYF.

This chain links TRBV7-7 with TRBJ2-1; TRBD2 aligns across 8 bases. V shed 5 bases and J 4 bases; nucleotides not matched to a gene: 10. Germline V gene data show CDR1 as SSHAT and CDR2 as FNYEAQ (reference sequence). The CDR3 is 16 residues long. The CDR3 bases are TGTGCCAGCAGCCCGAATAGCGGGACTGGATACAATGAGCAGTTCTTC. Its translation: CASSPNSGTGYNEQFF.

The rearrangement joins TRBV9 to TRBJ2-7, with 9 bases lining up with TRBD2. The CDR3 consists of 16 residues. V dropped 3 bases and J dropped 0; count of bases not matched to a gene: 7. Germline CDR1 and CDR2: SGDLS and YYNGEE. This chain's CDR3 is CASSAHLAGPSYEQYF. The CDR3 DNA follows: TGTGCCAGCAGCGCCCACCTAGCGGGGCCCTCCTACGAGCAGTACTTC.